The 30 T cell receptor beta chains below come from one sample, sequenced in a study of cytotoxic CD8 clonotypes in ibrutinib-treated CLL. Repertoires were generated with immunoSEQ multiplex PCR, while TCRdb's copy carries only in-frame clones and drops some. The table lists about 6,000 clones, roughly 74% of them singletons, with roughly 5.2% in the top ten. Here the sequenced sample was PBMCs, taken before ibrutinib treatment. The receptors come from a human donor with chronic lymphocytic leukemia.

The V and J genes are TRBV7-2 and TRBJ2-1, with a tentative D call TRBD2 (6 bases). The CDR3 extends over 14 amino acids. The V gene lost 3 bases and the J gene lost 5 bases, with 11 bases spanning the gap. Looked up from germline, CDR1 is SGHTA and CDR2 is FQGNSA. Here the CDR3 reads CASSLRGGDNEQFF. The CDR3 DNA reads TGTGCCAGCAGCTTGAGGGGCGGGGACAATGAGCAGTTCTTC.

J is TRBJ1-1 and V is TRBV19; no firm D call. V dropped 3 bases and J dropped 4 bases, with 12 bases sitting between them. CDR3 length equals 14 residues. The V gene's germline CDR1 is LNHDA and CDR2 SQIVND (reference sequence). This CDR3 reads CASSIWARGTEAFF. As DNA, the CDR3 is TGTGCCAGTAGTATTTGGGCGCGAGGCACTGAAGCTTTCTTT. Variable domain in full (rest from reference TRBV19 and TRBJ1-1): DGGITQSPKYLFRKEGQNVTLSCEQNLNHDAMYWYRQDPGQGLRLIYYSQIVNDFQKGDIAEGYSVSREKKESFPLTVTSAQKNPTAFYLCASSIWARGTEAFFGQGTRLTVV.

The chain carries TRBV11-2 and TRBJ2-2, with 7 bases identical to TRBD1. The V and J ends lost 5 bases and 6 bases, in that order; junction bases with no gene match: 3. CDR1 and CDR2 (germline): SGHAT, FQNNGV. The CDR3 spans 13 residues. The CDR3 coding sequence is TGTGCCAGCAGCCTTGGGACAGCCGGGGAGCTGTTTTTT. This gives the protein CASSLGTAGELFF.

This chain links TRBV7-2 with TRBJ2-7; 7 bases line up with TRBD2. V shed 5 bases and J 2 bases; nucleotides not matched to a gene: 9. CDR1 is SGHTA, CDR2 FQGNSA, per germline. This CDR3 region has 15 residues. CDR3 loop: CASSILLAVTYEQYF. The DNA of the CDR3 is TGTGCCAGCAGCATACTTCTAGCGGTGACCTACGAGCAGTACTTC.

J is TRBJ1-3 and V is TRBV5-1; D is perhaps TRBD1 (5 bases). Germline lookup yields CDR1 SGHRS and CDR2 YFSETQ. The CDR3 loop spans 17 amino acids. The V gene lost 0 bases and the J gene lost 0 bases, with 13 bases spanning the gap. CDR3 DNA sequence: TGCGCCAGCAGCTTGGCGCCGGGACTGGGCTCTGGAAACACCATATATTTT. Its protein product is CASSLAPGLGSGNTIYF.

This clone was observed once. The V call is TRBV28, the J call TRBJ1-2, with 8 nucleotides matching TRBD1. This CDR3 comprises 15 residues. With V trimmed by 3 bases and J by 2 bases, 5 bases remained unmatched. Per the germline V gene, CDR1 is MDHEN and CDR2 is SYDVKM. The CDR3 loop is CASSFPQGANYGYTF. As DNA, the CDR3 is TGTGCCAGCAGTTTCCCGCAGGGGGCGAACTATGGCTACACCTTC.

The chain has TRBV28 and TRBJ1-1; D is undetermined. The germline gives CDR1 MDHEN, CDR2 SYDVKM. V gave up 7 bases and J gave up 11 bases, with 14 bases separating them. This CDR3 is 11 amino acids long. The chain's CDR3 is CASTSTTIAFF. In DNA form, the CDR3 reads TGTGCCAGCACCTCCACAACCATTGCTTTCTTT.

This clone was seen a single time. J is TRBJ2-1 and V is TRBV19, with 7 bases lining up with TRBD2. Germline CDR1 and CDR2: LNHDA and SQIVND (reference sequence). This CDR3 is 16 amino acids long. The J segment lost 7 bases and the V segment lost 3 bases, leaving 12 bases of the junction unmatched. The CDR3 sequence is CASSIVRELSSNEQFF. Here the CDR3 DNA reads TGTGCCAGTAGTATCGTGCGGGAGCTCAGTTCGAATGAGCAGTTCTTC.

This clone was observed a few times. This sequence joins TRBV7-9 and TRBJ2-1, with 8 positions matching TRBD2. The CDR3 has 14 amino acids. After removal of 3 bases from V and 4 bases from J, the junction contained 2 bases not matched to a gene. From germline, CDR1 is SEHNR and CDR2 FQNEAQ (reference sequence). The DNA of the CDR3 is TGTGCCAGCAGCTTCACTAGCGGATACAATGAGCAGTTCTTC. It encodes CASSFTSGYNEQFF.

This clone has a handful of counts. This chain connects TRBV28 to TRBJ1-6; a possible D gene is TRBD1 (5 bases). This CDR3 comprises 14 residues. V gave up 2 bases and J gave up 6 bases, with 8 bases separating them. Germline CDR1 and CDR2: MDHEN and SYDVKM. CDR3 bases: TGTGCCAGCAGTTTACGTGGGGCTAATTCACCCCTCCACTTT. It translates to CASSLRGANSPLHF.

This CDR3 reads CASIRAETQETQYF. The CDR3 DNA sequence: TGTGCCAGCATCAGAGCGGAGACCCAAGAGACCCAGTACTTC. The chain has TRBV7-9 and TRBJ2-5; D might be TRBD2 (5 bases). This CDR3 is built from 14 residues. The V gene lost 7 bases and the J gene lost 1 base, with 13 bases spanning the gap. Per germline, CDR1 SEHNR and CDR2 FQNEAQ (reference sequence). Combining the CDR3 with reference TRBV7-9 and TRBJ2-5 gives the whole variable domain DTGVSQNPRHKITKRGQNVTFRCDPISEHNRLYWYRQTLGQGPEFLTYFQNEAQLEKSRLLSDRFSAERPKGSFSTLEIQRTEQGDSAMYLCASIRAETQETQYFGPGTRLLVL.

The chain links TRBV5-6 to TRBJ2-5, with 10 bases aligning to TRBD2. The CDR3 loop spans 14 amino acids. Germline CDR1 SGHDT, CDR2 YYEEEE. Unmatched junction bases numbered 0, after V lost 0 bases and J lost 4 bases. The CDR3: CASSLGLAGETQYF. For the CDR3, the DNA is TGTGCCAGCAGCTTGGGACTAGCGGGAGAGACCCAGTACTTC.

J is TRBJ2-5 and V is TRBV11-3; D assignment may be TRBD1 or TRBD2 (6 bases each). The CDR3 covers 14 residues. Per the germline V gene, CDR1 is SGHNT and CDR2 is YENEEA. V lost 5 bases and J 5 bases, leaving 15 bases between the germline ends. CDR3 coding DNA: TGTGCCAGCAGCAGCGTGGGGGGCTGGGAGACCCAGTACTTC. This encodes CASSSVGGWETQYF.

The chain joins TRBV6-4 to TRBJ2-3; 10 positions match TRBD1. There are 14 residues in the CDR3. Germline CDR1 is MRHNA and CDR2 is SNTAGT. Trimming took 8 bases from V and 4 from J; bases not matched to a gene: 6. CDR3 region: CASFRDRGSDTQYF. Here the CDR3 DNA reads TGTGCCAGCTTCAGGGACAGGGGATCAGATACGCAGTATTTT.

The chain employs TRBV28 and TRBJ2-5, with TRBD2 identical over 10 bases. The germline gives CDR1 MDHEN, CDR2 SYDVKM. The J segment lost 4 bases and the V segment lost 2 bases, leaving 4 bases of the junction unmatched. The CDR3 is made up of 15 amino acids. The CDR3 coding sequence is TGTGCCAGCAGTTTACTAGCGGGAGTCGGAGAGACCCAGTACTTC. It is translated as CASSLLAGVGETQYF.

This clone was picked up a small number of times. The junction does not match germline at one end; this may be a read error. The CDR3 coding sequence is TGTGCCAGCAGCCTAGGACCGGGGGCAAACTTC. It is translated as CASSLGPGANF. The V gene is TRBV7-9, the J gene TRBJ2-7; D may be TRBD1 or TRBD2 (6 bases each). This CDR3 region has 11 residues. CDR1 is SEHNR and CDR2 is FQNEAQ in the germline V gene (reference sequence).

This clone was observed a handful of times. This chain links TRBV2 with TRBJ1-2, with D unresolved. The CDR3 runs to 12 residues. Trimming took 7 bases from V and 8 from J, leaving 14 bases between them. CDR1 SNHLY and CDR2 FYNNEI come from the germline V gene. CDR3 sequence (DNA): TGTGCCAGCAATCCCGCTGCGGGGGGCTACACCTTC. It specifies CASNPAAGGYTF.

This chain uses TRBV11-3 with TRBJ2-7; 8 positions match TRBD2. Germline CDR1 SGHNT, CDR2 YENEEA. V lost 5 bases and J lost 5; bases outside the gene matches: 11. The CDR3 consists of 15 residues. CDR3 in amino acids: CASSAKGREAHEQYF. CDR3 in DNA: TGTGCCAGCAGCGCCAAGGGGCGGGAGGCCCACGAGCAGTACTTC.

The chain joins TRBV7-9 to TRBJ2-1, with 10 bases that match TRBD2. The germline CDR1 and CDR2 sequences are SEHNR and FQNEAQ (reference sequence). Trimming at V came to 5 bases and at J to 7 bases, leaving 14 bases not matched to a gene. The CDR3 covers 17 residues. The CDR3 DNA reads TGTGCCAGCAGCCCCCATCTCCTAGCGGGAGATAGAAATGAGCAGTTCTTC. Translating gives CASSPHLLAGDRNEQFF.

This clone appeared once. This sequence joins TRBV9 and TRBJ2-5, with D perhaps TRBD2 (5 bases). Germline V gives CDR1 SGDLS, CDR2 YYNGEE. The ends were cut back, 2 bases at V and 4 bases at J, with 15 bases in the middle. This CDR3 comprises 15 residues. CDR3 nucleotide sequence: TGTGCCAGCAGCGTTCTAGCCGAGAGGTCAGAGACCCAGTACTTC. As protein: CASSVLAERSETQYF.

The rearrangement uses TRBV29-1 and TRBJ1-2, with D unresolved. The CDR3 contains 12 residues. From germline, CDR1 is SQVTM and CDR2 ANQGSEA. V was trimmed by 5 bases and J by 1 base, leaving 8 bases between them. CDR3 residues: CSVLDGNYGYTF. The CDR3 DNA reads TGCAGCGTTTTGGACGGTAACTATGGCTACACCTTC.

The chain carries TRBV7-8 and TRBJ2-4; D gene uncertain. V was shortened by 5 bases and J by 3 bases, with 8 bases between the two germline ends. CDR3 length: 13 amino acids. Germline V CDR1 and CDR2: SGHVS, FQNEAQ. Here the CDR3 reads CASSVDDKNIQYF. The CDR3 DNA follows: TGTGCCAGCAGCGTCGACGACAAAAACATTCAGTACTTC.

The chain joins TRBV10-2 to TRBJ2-1; 11 nucleotides align to TRBD2. Losses at the gene ends were 3 bases for V and 5 bases for J; bases not matched to a gene: 9. CDR1 WSHSY and CDR2 SAAADI come from the germline V gene. The CDR3 totals 17 residues. The CDR3 DNA reads TGCGCCAGCAGTGATAGTTTGGCTAGCGGGAGGAACAATGAGCAGTTCTTC. Its protein product is CASSDSLASGRNNEQFF.

CDR3 DNA: TGTGCCAGCAGCCCCGGCGGATGGGACGAGCAGTACTTC. Translated, it gives CASSPGGWDEQYF. The chain couples TRBV28 to TRBJ2-7; D is unresolved. CDR1 MDHEN and CDR2 SYDVKM come from the germline V gene. The germline V and J ends were trimmed by 6 bases and 5 bases, with 14 bases remaining between them. The CDR3 consists of 13 residues.

The count of this clone is one. The chain is built from TRBV7-9 and TRBJ2-7, with 7 bases aligning to TRBD2. Germline-derived CDR1 and CDR2 are SEHNR and FQNEAQ (reference sequence). V dropped 8 bases and J dropped 2; count of bases not matched to a gene: 6. The CDR3 contains 13 residues. Here the CDR3 reads CASCASGAYEQYF. DNA of the CDR3: TGTGCCAGCTGCGCTAGCGGCGCCTACGAGCAGTACTTC. The whole variable domain, filled in from reference TRBV7-9 and TRBJ2-7, reads DTGVSQNPRHKITKRGQNVTFRCDPISEHNRLYWYRQTLGQGPEFLTYFQNEAQLEKSRLLSDRFSAERPKGSFSTLEIQRTEQGDSAMYLCASCASGAYEQYFGPGTRLTVT.

This clone was recorded only once. This sequence joins TRBV7-8 and TRBJ2-1; 9 bases align to TRBD1. The trim removed 5 bases at V and 1 base at J, leaving 9 bases unmatched. The CDR3 sequence is 17 residues long. The V gene's germline CDR1 is SGHVS and CDR2 FQNEAQ. CDR3 region: CASSNNPGQGSYNEQFF. The CDR3 bases are TGTGCCAGCAGCAACAATCCGGGACAGGGTTCCTACAATGAGCAGTTCTTC.

This sequence joins TRBV6-5 and TRBJ2-7; a possible D gene is TRBD1 (8 bases). The CDR3 is made up of 15 amino acids. Germline assignment: CDR1 MNHEY and CDR2 SVGAGI. V was shortened by 2 bases and J by 1 base, with 12 bases between the two germline ends. The CDR3 here is CASSYDRGLSYEQYF. CDR3 nucleotide sequence: TGTGCCAGCAGTTACGACAGGGGACTATCCTACGAGCAGTACTTC.

V usage is TRBV28 and J usage is TRBJ1-1, with D unresolved. CDR3 length: 14 residues. Germline V gene lookup returns CDR1 MDHEN and CDR2 SYDVKM. V lost 2 bases to trimming and J lost 1 base, with 8 bases between them. In DNA form, the CDR3 reads TGTGCCAGCAGTTTACGTCCCGGGAACACTGAAGCTTTCTTT. Its protein is CASSLRPGNTEAFF. Using reference TRBV28 and TRBJ1-1 for the parts outside the CDR3, the full variable domain is DVKVTQSSRYLVKRTGEKVFLECVQDMDHENMFWYRQDPGLGLRLIYFSYDVKMKEKGDIPEGYSVSREKKERFSLILESASTNQTSMYLCASSLRPGNTEAFFGQGTRLTVV.

A few counts support this clone. The chain couples TRBV30 to TRBJ1-1, with D possibly being TRBD1 (5 bases). CDR3 length: 12 amino acids. Trimming removed 3 bases from V and 1 base from J, with 6 bases in between. CDR1 and CDR2 (germline): GTSNPN, SVGIG (reference sequence). CDR3 protein: CAWRDRNTEAFF. CDR3 sequence (DNA): TGTGCCTGGAGAGACAGGAACACTGAAGCTTTCTTT.

The V and J genes are TRBV5-6 and TRBJ2-7; 9 bases are a match to TRBD1. Looked up from germline, CDR1 is SGHDT and CDR2 is YYEEEE. This CDR3 is 14 amino acids long. Losses at the gene ends were 4 bases for V and 3 bases for J; bases not matched to a gene: 5. CDR3 in amino acids: CASSPGQGYYEQYF. CDR3 sequence (DNA): TGTGCCAGCAGCCCGGGACAGGGCTACTACGAGCAGTACTTC.